This T cell receptor (beta chain) emerged from a study of long-term antiretroviral therapy in people with HIV. The CDR3 contains 12 residues. Trimming removed 4 bases at V and 9 bases at J, with 10 bases between. CDR1 is LGHNA and CDR2 is YSLEER in the germline V gene. Survey level was the resolution at which the v3.0 immunoSEQ assay ran. The study targeted roughly 40,000-55,000 T-cell genomes per sample in sequencing. TCRdb's copy holds only in-frame clones and misses some; the assay was immunoSEQ multiplex PCR. The sample contains some 25,000 clones, approximately 80% of which appear only once. In the case of this clone: Its antigen is unidentified.

Study conclusions and caveats: Before ART, certain clones expanded, and these dominated the repertoire at all time points.

Sequencing used unsorted PBMCs, obtained 3 years after starting antiretroviral therapy. The chain joins TRBV4-3 to TRBJ2-1; D uncertain. The TCR sequence derives from a man aged 45-65 years with HIV. The CDR3 reads CASSRRASEQFF. In DNA form, the CDR3 reads TGCGCCAGCAGCCGAAGGGCTTCTGAGCAGTTCTTC.